The 5 T cell receptor beta chains given below trace back to one sample, sequenced in a study of T cell clonality in common variable immunodeficiency. Study-wide results and limits: In common variable immunodeficiency, TCR beta chains reportedly carried fewer deletions and N-nucleotide insertions.

Profiling relied on immunoSEQ multiplex PCR, and the TCRdb table lists in-frame clones only, not all of them. This sample comprises over 25,000 clones, none seen once only. Their target antigens are unknown. The specimen was peripheral blood mononuclear cells. Receptors originate from a human donor with common variable immunodeficiency.

This clone was observed a few times. With the read ending 3 residues before the CDR3 end, the germline J gene is used to fill in that end. The V call is TRBV7-9, the J call TRBJ1-6; tentative D call: TRBD1 (5 bases). V lost 5 bases, J lost 8 bases, and 16 bases lay in between. This CDR3 spans 15 amino acids. Germline values: CDR1 SEHNR, CDR2 FQNEAQ (reference sequence). CDR3 DNA (partial): TGTGCCAGCAGCGACTCCGGGGGTGGGGATTCACCC. Translation: CASSDSGGGDSP. The complete CDR3 reads CASSDSGGGDSPLHF.

As concerns this clone: The read terminates 3 residues before the CDR3 end, so the remaining end is supplied by the germline J gene. The rearrangement joins TRBV19 to TRBJ2-1, with 7 bases lining up with TRBD1. The V gene's germline CDR1 is LNHDA and CDR2 SQIVND (reference sequence). V dropped 5 bases and J dropped 3; count of bases not matched to a gene: 4. The CDR3 consists of 14 residues. The CDR3 reads CASSRQGGYNEQFF. The sequenced part of the CDR3 DNA is TGTGCCAGTAGTCGACAGGGTGGCTACAATGAG. The full variable domain, completed using reference TRBV19 and TRBJ2-1, is DGGITQSPKYLFRKEGQNVTLSCEQNLNHDAMYWYRQDPGQGLRLIYYSQIVNDFQKGDIAEGYSVSREKKESFPLTVTSAQKNPTAFYLCASSRQGGYNEQFFGPGTRLTVL.

This clone was observed at least ten times. Read coverage stops 3 residues before the CDR3 terminus; the germline J gene supplies the remainder. V gene TRBV12-3 or TRBV12-4 combines with J gene TRBJ2-1, with a weak D call TRBD2 (7 bases). With 2 bases removed from V and 8 bases from J, the gap between germline ends came to 13 bases. This CDR3 region has 14 residues. The CDR3: CASSLRRGGYEQFF. CDR3 DNA (partial): TGTGCCAGCAGTTTAAGGAGGGGGGGCTATGAG.

This clone has just a few counts. The read stops 3 residues short of the end of the CDR3; the missing end is completed from the germline J gene. The genes are TRBV6-2 or TRBV6-3 and TRBJ1-6; D is unclear. CDR1 and CDR2 (germline): MNHEY, SVGEGT. The CDR3 loop spans 15 amino acids. Trimming stripped 6 bases from V and 0 bases from J, with 9 bases between. The part of the CDR3 DNA that was read is TGTGCCAGCAGCGGCAGGTCCTCCTATAATTCACCC. Translation: CASSGRSSYNSP. The whole CDR3 protein is CASSGRSSYNSPLHF.

Regarding this clone: The read gets to within 3 residues of the CDR3 end, and the germline J gene fills in the rest. V usage is TRBV19 and J usage is TRBJ1-6, with 7 positions matching TRBD1. V lost 3 bases to trimming and J lost 0 bases; unmatched junction nucleotides: 5. Germline V gene lookup returns CDR1 LNHDA and CDR2 SQIVND (reference sequence). This CDR3 spans 17 amino acids. The sequenced part of the CDR3 DNA is TGTGCCAGTAGTATCGGGGACAGAAACTCCTATAATTCACCC. Protein: CASSIGDRNSYNSP. The whole CDR3 sequence reads CASSIGDRNSYNSPLHF.